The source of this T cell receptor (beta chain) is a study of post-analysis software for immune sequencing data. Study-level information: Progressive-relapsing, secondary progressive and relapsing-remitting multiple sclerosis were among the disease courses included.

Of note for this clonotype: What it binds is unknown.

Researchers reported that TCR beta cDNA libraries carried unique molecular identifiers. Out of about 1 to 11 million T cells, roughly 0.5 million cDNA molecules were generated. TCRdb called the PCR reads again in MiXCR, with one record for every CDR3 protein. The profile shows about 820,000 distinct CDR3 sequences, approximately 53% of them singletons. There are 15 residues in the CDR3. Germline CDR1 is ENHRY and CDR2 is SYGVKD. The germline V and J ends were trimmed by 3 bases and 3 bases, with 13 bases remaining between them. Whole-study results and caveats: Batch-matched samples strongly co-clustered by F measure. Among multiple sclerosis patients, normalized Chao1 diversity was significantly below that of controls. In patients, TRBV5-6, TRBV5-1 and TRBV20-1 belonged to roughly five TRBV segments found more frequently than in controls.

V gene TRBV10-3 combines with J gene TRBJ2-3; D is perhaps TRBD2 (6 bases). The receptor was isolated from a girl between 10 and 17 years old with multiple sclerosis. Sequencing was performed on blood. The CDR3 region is CAISEPGLKTDTQYF. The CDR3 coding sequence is TGTGCCATCAGTGAACCGGGACTGAAGACAGATACGCAGTATTTT.